The 10 T cell receptor beta chains presented below share a single source sample, sequenced in a study of graft-versus-host responses after intestinal transplantation. Only in-frame clones appear in the TCRdb table, and some are missing; sequencing was by immunoSEQ multiplex PCR. Of 6,500 to 7,500 clones listed, under 40% are singletons. Sequences were derived from alloreactive CD4+ T cells from a mixed lymphocyte reaction culture, sampled before transplantation. Regarding subset: CFSE-low proliferating T cells sorted from roughly 6-day pre-transplant mixed lymphocyte reaction (GvH or HvG direction). Receptor source: a human patient who was an organ donor for intestinal transplantation.

The chain has TRBV28 and TRBJ2-3, with a possible D match to TRBD2 (6 bases). Between the trimmed V and J ends, which lost 6 bases and 2 bases, there was a span of 15 bases. CDR1 is MDHEN, CDR2 SYDVKM, per germline. The CDR3 contains 15 residues. The chain's CDR3 is CASSLPGLATDTQYF. The DNA of the CDR3 is TGTGCCAGCAGCCTACCGGGACTTGCCACAGATACGCAGTATTTT.

By share of the sample, this clone is medium-sized. V usage is TRBV5-1 and J usage is TRBJ2-5; tentatively, D is TRBD2 (5 bases). Germline V gives CDR1 SGHRS, CDR2 YFSETQ. Trimming took off 1 base at V and 3 bases at J, with 16 bases between the two ends. CDR3 length equals 16 residues. CDR3 amino acids: CASSLLVGLAKETQYF. The CDR3 region has the DNA TGCGCCAGCAGCTTGTTAGTCGGGCTAGCAAAAGAGACCCAGTACTTC. Combining the CDR3 with reference TRBV5-1 and TRBJ2-5 gives the whole variable domain KAGVTQTPRYLIKTRGQQVTLSCSPISGHRSVSWYQQTPGQGLQFLFEYFSETQRNKGNFPGRFSGRQFSNSRSEMNVSTLELGDSALYLCASSLLVGLAKETQYFGPGTRLLVL.

The rearrangement uses TRBV7-2 and TRBJ1-5, with D perhaps matching TRBD1 (5 bases). This CDR3 is built from 16 residues. V lost 1 base and J lost 7, with 17 bases in between. Germline V gene lookup returns CDR1 SGHTA and CDR2 FQGNSA. CDR3 coding DNA: TGTGCCAGCAGCTTAGACGTGCCGGGGGTCCAACAGCCCCAGCATTTT. Translated, it gives CASSLDVPGVQQPQHF.

The rearrangement links TRBV20-1 to TRBJ2-7; tentative D call: TRBD2 (5 bases). The CDR3 consists of 11 residues. The germline V gene encodes CDR1 DFQATT and CDR2 SNEGSKA (reference sequence). The CDR3 DNA is TGCATCCCGGACTCAACCCCCGAGCAGTACTTC. Translating it yields CIPDSTPEQYF.

The chain is built from TRBV27 and TRBJ1-1; 7 bases align to TRBD1. Germline CDR1 is MNHEY and CDR2 is SMNVEV (reference sequence). V trimming: 4 bases; J trimming: 4 bases; junction bases outside the gene matches: 6. The CDR3 extends over 14 amino acids. The CDR3 DNA reads as TGTGCCAGCAGTTCAGACAGGGTGGGCACTGAAGCTTTCTTT. Its translation: CASSSDRVGTEAFF.

This clone was seen more than once but under ten times. The chain employs TRBV7-3 and TRBJ1-2; D is ambiguous. Trimming removed 3 bases from V and 6 bases from J, with 11 bases in between. Germline V gene lookup returns CDR1 SGHTA and CDR2 FQGTGA. CDR3 length: 13 residues. The CDR3 sequence is CASSLPDCNGYTF. CDR3 in DNA: TGTGCCAGCAGCTTGCCGGACTGTAATGGCTACACCTTC.

The chain uses TRBV5-5 and TRBJ1-6; 11 nucleotides match TRBD1. Per the germline V gene, CDR1 is SGHKS and CDR2 is YYEKEE (reference sequence). This CDR3 is built from 14 residues. J gave up 7 bases and V 4 bases, and 1 base lay outside the gene matches. The CDR3 is CASSRDRGNSPLHF. As DNA, the CDR3 is TGTGCCAGCAGCCGGGACAGGGGGAATTCACCCCTCCACTTT.

The chain couples TRBV19 to TRBJ2-6; 12 nucleotides match TRBD2. The CDR3 extends over 16 amino acids. With V trimmed by 4 bases and J by 2 bases, 0 bases remained unmatched. Germline V gene lookup returns CDR1 LNHDA and CDR2 SQIVND (reference sequence). The CDR3 region is CASSTSGRAGANVLTF. In DNA, the CDR3 is TGTGCCAGTAGTACTAGCGGGAGGGCTGGGGCCAACGTCCTGACTTTC.

J is TRBJ2-1 and V is TRBV13; 7 positions agree with TRBD1. The J segment lost 8 bases and the V segment lost 4 bases, leaving 5 bases of the junction unmatched. The CDR3 is 13 residues long. Germline CDR1 reads PRHDT; CDR2 reads FYEKMQ (reference sequence). CDR3 nucleotides: TGTGCCAGCAGCTCCGACAGGGCGTATGAGCAGTTCTTC. Translated: CASSSDRAYEQFF.

The chain combines TRBV10-3 with TRBJ2-4; D is perhaps TRBD2 (6 bases). The CDR3 sequence is 17 residues long. Germline values: CDR1 ENHRY, CDR2 SYGVKD. With 2 bases removed from V and 6 bases from J, the gap between germline ends came to 20 bases. CDR3 coding DNA: TGTGCCATCAGTGAGGGGGACGGGAGACCTGGGGGAAACATTCAGTACTTC. It specifies CAISEGDGRPGGNIQYF.